This T cell receptor (beta chain) was obtained from a study of human T cells and chemical hapten exposure. For the study at large: Variability of per-sample TCR yields stemmed mainly from small differences in pooled library volume. The study's findings and limits: Expanded TCRs made up significantly more big CDR3 similarity clusters than controls did.

TCRdb processed the RACE reads anew with MiXCR; each CDR3 protein has one entry. The table has 150,000 to 200,000 distinct CDR3 sequences, about a fifth seen once. This clonotype was counted a single time. Its specificity is not known. Time point noted: patch test 1, 2 weeks after DPC sensitization. Treatment noted: therapeutic diphenylcyclopropenone sensitization with weekly scalp DPC. Only after blood had been drawn was each patch test applied. V was trimmed by 4 bases and J by 6 bases, leaving 10 bases between them. The CDR3 spans 13 residues. Germline CDR1 and CDR2: MNHEY and SVGEGT. The sequence came from a woman aged 45-65 years with alopecia areata. Some clones in this sample may be carry-over from other donors' samples. Sequencing used whole blood, obtained in connection with sensitization to the hapten diphenylcyclopropenone (DPC). J is TRBJ2-4 and V is TRBV6-2 or TRBV6-3; D is possibly TRBD2 (5 bases). The chain's CDR3 is CASSWTPLNIQYF. CDR3 in DNA: TGTGCCAGCAGTTGGACTCCCCTAAACATTCAGTACTTC.